Reported below is one T cell receptor (beta chain). Its specificity is not known. The CDR3 has 14 amino acids. V gave up 4 bases and J gave up 9 bases; unmatched junction bases: 7. Per the germline V gene, CDR1 is MNHNY and CDR2 is SVGAGI (reference sequence). This sample was taken from a study of OX40 agonist ivuxolimab in advanced cancers. Study results and limitations: The investigators did not determine what antigen specificity the expanded peripheral T cells had. At doses 0.1 to 3.0 mg/kg, CD4+ and CD8+ clones expanded.

The method was immunoSEQ multiplex PCR; TCRdb's version includes in-frame clones alone and lacks a portion of them. The sample lists some 10,000 clones, over 60% occurring once. The rearrangement uses TRBV6-6 and TRBJ2-1; 9 bases are a match to TRBD2. The sequencing used CD4+ or CD8+ T cells sorted from blood, collected in a trial of the OX40 agonist ivuxolimab. The source is an adult with an advanced solid tumor such as melanoma, head and neck, liver or kidney cancer. The CDR3 spells CASSFLISGSEQFF. In nucleotides, the CDR3 is TGTGCCAGCAGTTTCCTTATTAGCGGGAGTGAGCAGTTCTTC.